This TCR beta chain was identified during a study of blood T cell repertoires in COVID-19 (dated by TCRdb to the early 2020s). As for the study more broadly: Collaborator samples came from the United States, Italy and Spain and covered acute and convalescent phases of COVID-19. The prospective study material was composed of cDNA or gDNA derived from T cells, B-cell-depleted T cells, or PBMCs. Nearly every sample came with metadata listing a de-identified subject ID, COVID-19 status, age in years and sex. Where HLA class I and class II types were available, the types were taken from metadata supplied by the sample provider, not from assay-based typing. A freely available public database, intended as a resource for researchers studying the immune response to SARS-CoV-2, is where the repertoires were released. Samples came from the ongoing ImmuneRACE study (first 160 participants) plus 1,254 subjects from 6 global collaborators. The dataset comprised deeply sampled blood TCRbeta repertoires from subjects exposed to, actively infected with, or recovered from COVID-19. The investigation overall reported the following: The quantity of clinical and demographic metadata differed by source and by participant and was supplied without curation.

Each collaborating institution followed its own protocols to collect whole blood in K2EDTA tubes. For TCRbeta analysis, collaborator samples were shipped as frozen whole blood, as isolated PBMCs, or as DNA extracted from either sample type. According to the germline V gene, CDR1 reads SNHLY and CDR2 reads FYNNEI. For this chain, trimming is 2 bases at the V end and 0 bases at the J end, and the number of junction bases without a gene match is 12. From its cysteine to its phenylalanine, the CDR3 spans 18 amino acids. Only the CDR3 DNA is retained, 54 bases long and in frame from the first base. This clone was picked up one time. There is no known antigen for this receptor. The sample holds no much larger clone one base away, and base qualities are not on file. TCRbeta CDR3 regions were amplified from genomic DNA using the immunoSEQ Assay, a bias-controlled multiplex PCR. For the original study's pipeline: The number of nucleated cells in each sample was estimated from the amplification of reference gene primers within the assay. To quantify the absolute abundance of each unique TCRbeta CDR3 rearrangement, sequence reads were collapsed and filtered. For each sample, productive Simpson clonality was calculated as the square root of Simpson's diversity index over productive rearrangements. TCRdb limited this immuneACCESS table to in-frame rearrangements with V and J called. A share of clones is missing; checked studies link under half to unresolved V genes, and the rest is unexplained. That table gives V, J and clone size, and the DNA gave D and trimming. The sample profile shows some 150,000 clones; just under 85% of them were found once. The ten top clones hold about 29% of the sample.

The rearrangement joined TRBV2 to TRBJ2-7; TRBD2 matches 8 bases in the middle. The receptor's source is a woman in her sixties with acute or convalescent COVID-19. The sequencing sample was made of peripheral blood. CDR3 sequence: CASSEFTSGRGYSYEQYF. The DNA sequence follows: TGTGCCAGCAGTGAATTTACTAGCGGCAGGGGCTACTCCTACGAGCAGTACTTC.